This T cell receptor beta chain was identified during a study of identical twins. Each cDNA held unique molecular identifiers, and template switching gave it a universal primer site. One entry per CDR3 protein results from TCRdb running MiXCR on the 5' RACE reads. The sample contains approximately 210,000 distinct CDR3 sequences, around 15% of which appear only once. Germline lookup yields CDR1 SGDLS and CDR2 YYNGEE. V lost 4 bases, J lost 3 bases, and 15 bases lay in between. This CDR3 has 15 residues. Comments on this clonotype: The antigen remains unidentified.

Broader study findings: The study reached conclusions through statistical analysis that was cross-sectional, not following the same donors.

The same sample was also studied in work on T cells expressing NK-cell markers. That source adds: The sequencing cohort of eight donors included seven HCMV-seropositive individuals and one seronegative individual. The same clonotypes also predominated in the CD3+CD56-NKG2C+ fraction of a few donors.

The TCR originated in a woman aged 18-35 years in good health. V and J are TRBV9 and TRBJ2-3; TRBD2 might be the D (5 bases). Sequencing used CD8+ T cells sorted from blood. This CDR3 reads CASSTSGSPTDTQYF. The CDR3 nucleotides read TGTGCCAGCAGCACATCGGGGTCCCCAACAGATACGCAGTATTTT. The entire variable domain, with the rest obtained from reference TRBV9 and TRBJ2-3, is as follows: DSGVTQTPKHLITATGQRVTLRCSPRSGDLSVYWYQQSLDQGLQFLIQYYNGEERAKGNILERFSAQQFPDLHSELNLSSLELGDSALYFCASSTSGSPTDTQYFGPGTRLTVL.